This T cell receptor (beta chain) comes out of a study of blood T cell repertoires in COVID-19. Study at large: Samples taken during acute and convalescent COVID-19 were collected in the United States, Italy and Spain. T cells, B-cell-depleted T cells, or PBMCs provided the cDNA or gDNA that served as material.

Original processing methods: Reference gene primer amplification yielded estimated nucleated cell counts. TCRdb's table, derived via immunoSEQ multiplex PCR, lists solely in-frame clones and lacks some. Clonal size and the V and J genes are those of that table, whereas D and trimming came from the DNA. In the table there are hundreds of thousands of clones, around 87% of which are singletons. The length of the CDR3 is 14 residues. This chain uses TRBV21-1 with TRBJ2-3; whether TRBD1, the table's D call, matches the DNA was not checked. TRBV21-1 counts as a pseudogene. Source material: peripheral blood. The receptor was isolated from a man in his 60s who had recovered from COVID-19. The CDR3 region is CASSLPDRTDTQYF. The DNA for the CDR3 is TGTGCCAGCAGCCTTCCCGACAGAACAGATACGCAGTATTTT.